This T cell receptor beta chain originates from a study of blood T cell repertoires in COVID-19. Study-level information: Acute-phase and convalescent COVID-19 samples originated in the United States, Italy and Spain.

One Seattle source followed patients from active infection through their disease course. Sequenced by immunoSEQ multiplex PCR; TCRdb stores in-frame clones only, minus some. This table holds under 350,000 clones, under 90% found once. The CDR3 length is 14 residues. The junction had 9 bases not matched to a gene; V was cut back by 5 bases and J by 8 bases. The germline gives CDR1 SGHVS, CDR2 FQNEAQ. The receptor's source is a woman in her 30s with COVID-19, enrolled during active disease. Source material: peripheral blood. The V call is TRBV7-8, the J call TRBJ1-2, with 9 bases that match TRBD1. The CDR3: CASSQVQGARGYTF. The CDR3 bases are TGTGCCAGCAGCCAGGTACAGGGGGCTCGAGGCTACACCTTC.